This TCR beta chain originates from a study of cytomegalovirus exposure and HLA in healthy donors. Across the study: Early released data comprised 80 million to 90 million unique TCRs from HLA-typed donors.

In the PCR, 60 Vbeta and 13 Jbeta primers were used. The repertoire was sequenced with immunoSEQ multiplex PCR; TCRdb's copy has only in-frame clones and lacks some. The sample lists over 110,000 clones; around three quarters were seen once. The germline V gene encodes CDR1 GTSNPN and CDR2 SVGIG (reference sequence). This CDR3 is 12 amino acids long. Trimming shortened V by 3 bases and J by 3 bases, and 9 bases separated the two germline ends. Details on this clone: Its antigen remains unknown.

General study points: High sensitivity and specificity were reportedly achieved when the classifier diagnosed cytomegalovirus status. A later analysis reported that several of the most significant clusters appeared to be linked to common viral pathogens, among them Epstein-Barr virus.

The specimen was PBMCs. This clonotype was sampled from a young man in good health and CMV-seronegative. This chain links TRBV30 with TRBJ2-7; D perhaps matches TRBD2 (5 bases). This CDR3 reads CAWSVAFYEQYF. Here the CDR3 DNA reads TGTGCCTGGAGCGTAGCGTTCTACGAGCAGTACTTC.